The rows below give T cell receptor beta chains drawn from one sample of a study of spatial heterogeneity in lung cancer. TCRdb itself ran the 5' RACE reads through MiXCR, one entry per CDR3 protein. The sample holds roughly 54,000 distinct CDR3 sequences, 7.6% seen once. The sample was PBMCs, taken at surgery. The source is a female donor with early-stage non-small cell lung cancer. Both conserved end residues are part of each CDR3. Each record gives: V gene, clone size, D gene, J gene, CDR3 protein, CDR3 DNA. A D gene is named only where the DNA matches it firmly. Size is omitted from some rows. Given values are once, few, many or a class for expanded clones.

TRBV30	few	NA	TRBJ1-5	CAWTEAGAFSNQPQHF	TGTGCCTGGACGGAGGCAGGGGCATTTAGCAATCAGCCCCAGCATTTT
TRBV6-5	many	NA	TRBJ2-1	CASSRQESSYNEQFF	TGTGCCAGCAGTAGACAGGAGAGCTCCTACAATGAGCAGTTCTTC
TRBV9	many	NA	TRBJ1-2	CASSESAGDGGYTF	TGTGCCAGCAGCGAGAGCGCCGGGGATGGAGGCTACACCTTC
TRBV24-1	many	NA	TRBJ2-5	CATSDSGRRPVTQYF	TGTGCCACCAGTGATAGTGGGAGGCGACCGGTGACCCAGTACTTC
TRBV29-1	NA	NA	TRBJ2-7	CSVLGASYEQYF	TGCAGCGTATTGGGGGCCTCCTACGAGCAGTACTTC
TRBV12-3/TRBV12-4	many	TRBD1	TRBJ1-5	CASSTRSGGYSNQPQHF	TGTGCCAGCAGCACCCGATCAGGGGGATATAGCAATCAGCCCCAGCATTTT
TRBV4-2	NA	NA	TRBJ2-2	CASSQEGATNTGELFF	TGTGCCAGCAGCCAAGAAGGGGCAACTAACACCGGGGAGCTGTTTTTT
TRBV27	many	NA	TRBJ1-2	CASSLSGMPARLANYGYTF	TGTGCCAGCAGTTTAAGCGGCATGCCGGCTAGGTTAGCTAACTATGGCTACACCTTC
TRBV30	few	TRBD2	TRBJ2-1	CAWSVGTSGGVTFF	TGTGCCTGGAGTGTGGGGACTAGCGGGGGGGTTACGTTCTTC
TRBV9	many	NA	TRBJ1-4	CASSHDNEKLFF	TGTGCCAGCAGCCATGACAATGAAAAACTGTTTTTT
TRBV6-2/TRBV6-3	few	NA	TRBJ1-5	CASSSRSYQPQHF	TGTGCCAGCAGTTCACGAAGTTATCAGCCCCAGCATTTT
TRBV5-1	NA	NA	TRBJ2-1	CASSSRQGGEQFF	TGCGCCAGCAGCTCCCGACAGGGAGGGGAGCAGTTCTTC
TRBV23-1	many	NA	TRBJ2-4	CASPTPGTKNIQYF	TGCGCCAGCCCTACCCCGGGGACCAAAAACATTCAGTACTTC
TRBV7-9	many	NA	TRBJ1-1	CASSLGRVNTEAFF	TGTGCCAGCAGCTTAGGGAGGGTTAACACTGAAGCTTTCTTT
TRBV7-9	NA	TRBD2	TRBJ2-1	CASTPYPSGGASNEQFF	TGTGCCAGCACCCCCTACCCTAGCGGGGGGGCCTCCAATGAGCAGTTCTTC
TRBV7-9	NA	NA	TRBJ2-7	CASSPPGTPYEQYF	TGTGCCAGCAGCCCCCCCGGGACGCCCTACGAGCAGTACTTC
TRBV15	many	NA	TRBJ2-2	CATSRGTGVATGELFF	TGTGCCACCAGCAGGGGAACGGGGGTCGCTACCGGGGAGCTGTTTTTT
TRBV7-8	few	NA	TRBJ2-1	CASSTGSSNEQFF	TGTGCCAGCAGCACAGGGTCGTCCAATGAGCAGTTCTTC
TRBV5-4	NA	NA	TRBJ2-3	CASSPPGDTQYF	TGTGCCAGCAGCCCCCCCGGGGATACGCAGTATTTT
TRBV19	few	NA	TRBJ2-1	CASSTSTVRDYNEQFF	TGTGCCAGTAGTACCTCGACGGTGCGGGACTACAATGAGCAGTTCTTC
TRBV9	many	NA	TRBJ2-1	CASSVEGRNINEQFF	TGTGCCAGCAGCGTAGAGGGGAGGAATATCAATGAGCAGTTCTTC
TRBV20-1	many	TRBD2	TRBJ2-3	CSARDRLAGPSTDTQYF	TGCAGTGCTAGAGATCGGCTAGCGGGGCCTAGCACAGATACGCAGTATTTT
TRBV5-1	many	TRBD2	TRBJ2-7	CASSISGGAYEQYF	TGCGCCAGCAGCATTAGCGGGGGGGCTTACGAGCAGTACTTC
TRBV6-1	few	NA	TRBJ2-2	CASKLDTGELFF	TGTGCCAGCAAACTAGATACCGGGGAGCTGTTTTTT